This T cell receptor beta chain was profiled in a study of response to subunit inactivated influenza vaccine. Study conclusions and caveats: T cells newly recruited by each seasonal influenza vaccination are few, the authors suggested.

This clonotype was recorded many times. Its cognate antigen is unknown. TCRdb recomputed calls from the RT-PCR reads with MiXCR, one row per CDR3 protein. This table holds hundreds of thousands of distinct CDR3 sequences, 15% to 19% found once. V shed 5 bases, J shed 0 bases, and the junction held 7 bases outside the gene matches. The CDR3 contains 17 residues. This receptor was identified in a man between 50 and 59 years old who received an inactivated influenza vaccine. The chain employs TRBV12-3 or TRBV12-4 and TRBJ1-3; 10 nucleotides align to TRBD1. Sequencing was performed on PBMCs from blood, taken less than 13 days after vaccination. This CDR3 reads CASSRTGGESSGNTIYF. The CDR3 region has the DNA TGTGCCAGCAGTAGGACAGGGGGAGAGAGCTCTGGAAACACCATATATTTT.